Described below is a single TCR beta chain sequence and its context. Its antigen is still unknown. These data belong to a study of OX40 agonist ivuxolimab in advanced cancers. Study information: Ivuxolimab, an antibody that agonizes OX40 (CD134), was administered to the patients. At 75% to 90% male, the cohort had a mean age of 60 years, ranging from roughly 23 to 80.

Notes on the study in general: Antigen specificity remained undetermined for the expanded peripheral T cells.

Profiling relied on immunoSEQ multiplex PCR, and the TCRdb table lists in-frame clones only, not all of them. Of around 97,000 clones in the sample, about 84% are singletons; the top ten hold approximately 5.5%. The CDR3 length is 13 residues. CDR1 is SGHRS, CDR2 YFSETQ, per germline. V dropped 4 bases and J dropped 5 bases, with 9 bases sitting between them. The genes are TRBV5-1 and TRBJ1-4; no clear D. The source is an adult with an advanced solid tumor such as melanoma, head and neck, liver or kidney cancer. Sequenced material: CD4+ or CD8+ T cells sorted from blood, taken in a trial of the OX40 agonist ivuxolimab. CDR3 sequence (DNA): TGCGCCAGCAGCCCTAGCCAGAATGAAAAACTGTTTTTT. Protein product: CASSPSQNEKLFF.